The 12 T cell receptor beta chains reported below all come from one sample, sequenced in a study of identical twins. In TCRdb, the 5' RACE reads were re-called with MiXCR into one record per CDR3 protein. This sample has roughly 240,000 distinct CDR3 sequences; approximately 6.8% occur once, and the top ten carry over 5%. The same sample was also studied in work on yellow fever vaccine responses in identical twins.

Material: CD8+ T cells sorted from blood. The receptors originated from a woman between 18 and 29 years old in good health.

Only a few counts were recorded for this clonotype. The chain combines TRBV5-6 with TRBJ2-5; no clear D gene. The CDR3 runs 13 residues. V dropped 5 bases and J dropped 1 base, with 9 bases sitting between them. The germline V gene encodes CDR1 SGHDT and CDR2 YYEEEE. CDR3 protein: CASRRSSQETQYF. As DNA, the CDR3 is TGTGCCAGCAGACGAAGTAGCCAAGAGACCCAGTACTTC. The whole variable domain, filled in from reference TRBV5-6 and TRBJ2-5, reads DAGVTQSPTHLIKTRGQQVTLRCSPKSGHDTVSWYQQALGQGPQFIFQYYEEEERQRGNFPDRFSGHQFPNYSSELNVNALLLGDSALYLCASRRSSQETQYFGPGTRLLVL.

The V and J genes are TRBV7-2 and TRBJ2-7; 9 bases fit TRBD1. There are 15 residues in the CDR3. The germline CDR1 and CDR2 sequences are SGHTA and FQGNSA. V lost 4 bases to trimming and J lost 2 bases; unmatched junction nucleotides: 6. The CDR3 DNA is TGTGCCAGCAGCTACTACAGGGGGCTCCCCTACGAGCAGTACTTC. Protein sequence: CASSYYRGLPYEQYF.

This clonotype was seen repeatedly, ten times or more. The chain is built from TRBV12-3 or TRBV12-4 and TRBJ2-1, with D tentatively TRBD1 or TRBD2 (5 bases each). This CDR3 is built from 14 residues. Trimming left V 5 bases short and J 3 bases short, with 11 bases between. Here the CDR3 reads CASSDRDLYNEQFF. DNA for the CDR3: TGTGCCAGCAGTGACCGGGACCTCTACAATGAGCAGTTCTTC.

The V call is TRBV28, the J call TRBJ2-1; no clear D. The ends were cut back, 1 base at V and 0 bases at J, with 10 bases in the middle. The CDR3 loop spans 16 amino acids. CDR1 is MDHEN and CDR2 is SYDVKM in the germline V gene. The CDR3 DNA reads as TGTGCCAGCAGTTTATCCCCGGATGGCTCCTACAATGAGCAGTTCTTC. It yields the protein CASSLSPDGSYNEQFF.

This sequence joins TRBV7-9 and TRBJ1-2; the D is unclear. This CDR3 has 14 residues. Trimming removed 4 bases at V and 4 bases at J, with 13 bases between. Per the germline V gene, CDR1 is SEHNR and CDR2 is FQNEAQ (reference sequence). CDR3 loop: CASSSGTAGYGYTF. The CDR3 DNA is TGTGCCAGCAGCTCGGGCACGGCCGGCTATGGCTACACCTTC. Drawing the rest from reference TRBV7-9 and TRBJ1-2, the complete variable domain is DTGVSQNPRHKITKRGQNVTFRCDPISEHNRLYWYRQTLGQGPEFLTYFQNEAQLEKSRLLSDRFSAERPKGSFSTLEIQRTEQGDSAMYLCASSSGTAGYGYTFGSGTRLTVV.

This chain joins TRBV7-9 and TRBJ2-7, with TRBD1 matching 8 bases. The length of the CDR3 is 14 residues. The J segment lost 5 bases and the V segment lost 5 bases, leaving 8 bases of the junction unmatched. CDR1 is SEHNR and CDR2 is FQNEAQ in the germline V gene (reference sequence). The CDR3 DNA follows: TGTGCCAGCAGCGCTCGACAGGGGTTCGACGAGCAGTACTTC. The encoded protein is CASSARQGFDEQYF.

V gene TRBV28 combines with J gene TRBJ2-3; possible D gene TRBD1, 6 bases. This CDR3 spans 15 amino acids. Trimming took off 0 bases at V and 5 bases at J, with 12 bases between the two ends. Per germline, CDR1 MDHEN and CDR2 SYDVKM. The CDR3 loop reads CASSLWSQGGDTQYF. The CDR3 DNA is TGTGCCAGCAGTTTATGGTCACAGGGTGGAGATACGCAGTATTTT.

This clonotype was counted at least ten times. The rearrangement links TRBV29-1 to TRBJ2-1, with 7 positions matching TRBD1. This CDR3 has 14 amino acids. The junction had 4 bases not matched to a gene; V was cut back by 5 bases and J by 0 bases. Per the germline V gene, CDR1 is SQVTM and CDR2 is ANQGSEA. The CDR3 spells CSVPGQSSYNEQFF. DNA of the CDR3: TGCAGCGTTCCGGGACAGAGCTCCTACAATGAGCAGTTCTTC.

This clonotype was observed a few times. The chain joins TRBV5-1 to TRBJ1-2; 10 positions agree with TRBD1. Germline CDR1 is SGHRS and CDR2 is YFSETQ. The CDR3 runs to 15 residues. Trimming took 0 bases from V and 6 from J; bases not matched to a gene: 5. DNA for the CDR3: TGCGCCAGCAGCTTGGCGACAGGGGGCTACGATGGCTACACCTTC. Amino acids: CASSLATGGYDGYTF.

This clonotype was seen at least ten times. The chain couples TRBV29-1 to TRBJ1-2, with no clear D. The length of the CDR3 is 12 residues. Looked up from germline, CDR1 is SQVTM and CDR2 is ANQGSEA. V was pared by 0 bases and J by 3 bases, with 5 bases between. The CDR3 loop is CSVEDSYYGYTF. CDR3 sequence (DNA): TGCAGCGTTGAAGACAGCTACTATGGCTACACCTTC.

The rearrangement links TRBV24-1 to TRBJ2-2; tentative D call: TRBD1 (5 bases). V gave up 1 base and J gave up 7 bases, with 9 bases separating them. Germline V lookup: CDR1 KGHDR, CDR2 SFDVKD. There are 14 residues in the CDR3. The CDR3 loop reads CATSDFRDFGELFF. The CDR3 DNA reads as TGTGCCACCAGTGATTTCAGGGATTTCGGGGAGCTGTTTTTT.

This clonotype appeared many times. The chain links TRBV29-1 to TRBJ2-1; 7 nucleotides agree with TRBD1. Germline CDR1 SQVTM, CDR2 ANQGSEA. The CDR3 extends over 12 amino acids. V was pared by 6 bases and J by 8 bases, with 7 bases of the junction left unmatched. This CDR3 is CSVRDRKYEQFF. CDR3 in DNA: TGCAGCGTCCGGGACAGAAAATATGAGCAGTTCTTC.